This T cell receptor (beta chain) originates from a study of shared T cell receptors in the human thymus (dated by TCRdb to 2020 to 2022). About the investigation overall: The study examined how the human thymus generates shared, self-reactive T-cell receptor alpha chains.

Library preparation was by the immunoSEQ multiplex PCR assay. TCRdb obtained this table from immuneACCESS and retained in-frame rearrangements with V and J assigned. These tables miss some clones; where compared with another copy, unresolved V genes account for less than half of the shortfall, and the remainder is unexplained. Recorded for this sample are just under 550,000 clones; 70% to 80% of them occurred a single time. The top ten hold around 0.013% of the sample. Worth noting for this clone: Its target antigen remains unknown. No much larger clone exists at a distance of one base, and base qualities are not known.

Via the germline V gene, CDR1 is MNHEY and CDR2 SVGAGI. The CDR3 starts with the cysteine, ends with the phenylalanine, and has 15 residues. The entry retains the CDR3 DNA only, 45 bases that are in frame from base 1. V is cut by 4 bases and J by 3 bases, and the space between the germline ends is 13 bases. In addition, the sample was reused for a study of human thymus T cells. As noted in the second study: The donors were immunologically healthy infants in Finland who had open corrective cardiac surgery for congenital heart defects. Thymus tissue was collected as surgical resects that were removed during corrective cardiac surgery. Both the thymic and the peripheral blood repertoires appeared to show biased V and J gene segment usage. The related research reported highly overlapping thymic TCR repertoires among unrelated individuals. TCR alpha and beta repertoires from seven to nine infant thymus samples and four related peripheral blood samples were characterized in the study. The infant donors were roughly 7 to 244 days old, and the cohort included several males and two females. After being mechanically released from the tissue, thymocytes were kept at -70 degrees C in pellets of 10-30 million cells. A QIAsymphony instrument was used to extract genomic DNA from frozen cell pellets. The immunoSEQ multiplex PCR assay was used to amplify the TCRB and TCRAD loci from a standardized quantity of quality-controlled genomic DNA. The amplicons spanned the V(D)J region and were long enough to cover the CDR3 and allow V and J genes to be identified. Amplicon sequencing was performed on an Illumina platform through the commercial immunoSEQ service. Corrections for primer bias and sequencing errors followed previously described methods, while TCRAD and TCRB definitions were based on the IMGT database. Repertoires were analysed with immunoSEQ Analyzer 3.0 and VDJTools, covering basic statistics, V/J segment usage, diversity estimates, rarefaction and pairwise overlap. Diversity was estimated using the Chao1, ChaoE, Efron-Thisted, Shannon and inverse Simpson indices, and was also estimated on datasets down-sampled to the size of the smallest sample. Repertoire overlap used strict matching of CDR3 nucleotide sequence, V gene and J gene, with Jaccard-based multidimensional scaling clustering. Thymus samples yielded on average around 800,000 unique TCRB clonotypes, compared with 70,000 to 85,000 from blood samples.

The V gene is TRBV6-5 and the J gene is TRBJ2-1; matching of 5 bases hints at TRBD2 as the D gene. Source material: thymocytes. The receptor comes from a boy under three years old with a congenital heart defect. Donor details come from another sample of the same person, matched by shared clones. The bases are TGTGCCAGCAGTTGGAACCGAAGCGGCTACAATGAGCAGTTCTTC. It encodes CASSWNRSGYNEQFF.